Each of the 5 T cell receptor beta chains below was sequenced from the same sample in a study of blood T cell repertoires in COVID-19. Generated by immunoSEQ multiplex PCR, the TCRdb table keeps only in-frame clones and is missing some. The data show tens of thousands of clones, 80% to 90% seen once. The sequencing input was peripheral blood. Receptor source: a woman at least 80 years old with acute or convalescent COVID-19.

This sequence joins TRBV20-1 and TRBJ2-1; 12 bases align to TRBD2. Germline values: CDR1 DFQATT, CDR2 SNEGSKA (reference sequence). The J segment lost 3 bases and the V segment lost 3 bases, leaving 9 bases of the junction unmatched. The CDR3 is 17 amino acids. The CDR3 DNA follows: TGCAGTGCTAGTGCGCTAGCGGGGGGGCAGGGCTACAATGAGCAGTTCTTC. Translating it yields CSASALAGGQGYNEQFF.

This clone was seen only a few times. Other DNA sequences within the sample encode an identical CDR3. The CDR3 bases are TGTGCCAGTAGTGTGGGGCAGTTTAACTATGGCTACACCTTC. Its protein is CASSVGQFNYGYTF. The chain carries TRBV19 and TRBJ1-2; weak D call: TRBD1 (5 bases). V lost 5 bases, J lost 1 base, and 11 bases lay in between. The CDR3 extends over 14 amino acids. In germline, CDR1 is LNHDA, CDR2 SQIVND (reference sequence).

The chain recombines TRBV10-3 with TRBJ1-2, with 7 bases fitting TRBD1. CDR1 and CDR2 from the germline V gene are ENHRY and SYGVKD. V lost 6 bases to trimming and J lost 7 bases; unmatched junction nucleotides: 11. The CDR3 runs 14 residues. In DNA, the CDR3 is TGTGCCATCAGGGACGAAACAGGGGCGGGTGGCTACACCTTC. Translated, it gives CAIRDETGAGGYTF.

The J gene is TRBJ1-2, the V gene TRBV6-1, with a possible D match to TRBD1 (6 bases). CDR1 and CDR2 from the germline V gene are MNHNS and SASEGT. V gave up 2 bases and J gave up 7 bases, with 11 bases separating them. The CDR3 sequence is 13 residues long. CDR3 nucleotides: TGTGCCAGCAGTGAAATGGGGGCGGGTGGCTACACCTTC. It is translated as CASSEMGAGGYTF.

The chain joins TRBV18 to TRBJ2-2; 8 bases match TRBD1. Germline lookup yields CDR1 KGHSH and CDR2 LQKENI. This CDR3 comprises 15 residues. After removal of 3 bases from V and 7 bases from J, the junction contained 7 bases not matched to a gene. CDR3 residues: CASSPARGQNGELFF. The CDR3 coding sequence is TGTGCCAGCTCACCGGCCAGGGGGCAGAACGGGGAGCTGTTTTTT.